The rows below give T cell receptor beta chains drawn from one sample of a study of control samples from healthy donors and cancer patients. TCRdb's table, derived via immunoSEQ multiplex PCR, lists solely in-frame clones and lacks some. The sample holds about 180,000 clones; more than 80% are singletons and the top ten take around 1.5%. What was sequenced was blood. The receptors shown here come from a man in his thirties or forties in good health. CDR3s include the opening cysteine and the closing phenylalanine or tryptophan. D genes are given only for firm matches. For some rows the clone size is stated as once, few or many, or as a class when expanded; others skip it.

j_call: TRBJ2-2
v_call: TRBV7-6
clone_size: once
d_call: TRBD1
cdr3_aa: CASSLAGTGWTGELFF
cdr3_nt: TGTGCCAGCAGCTTGGCCGGGACAGGGTGGACCGGGGAGCTGTTTTTT

j_call: TRBJ2-2
v_call: TRBV5-4
clone_size: -
d_call: -
cdr3_aa: CASSLVGRDVTGELFF
cdr3_nt: TGTGCCAGCAGCTTGGTAGGAAGGGACGTCACCGGGGAGCTGTTTTTT

j_call: TRBJ2-7
v_call: TRBV5-1
clone_size: -
d_call: TRBD2
cdr3_aa: CASSSNPSGGPSYEQYF
cdr3_nt: TGCGCCAGCAGCTCAAACCCTAGCGGGGGGCCCTCCTACGAGCAGTACTTC

j_call: TRBJ2-7
v_call: TRBV14
clone_size: -
d_call: TRBD1
cdr3_aa: CASSSPKTGKYEQYF
cdr3_nt: TGTGCCAGCAGCTCGCCGAAGACAGGGAAGTACGAGCAGTACTTC

j_call: TRBJ1-2
v_call: TRBV27
clone_size: -
d_call: -
cdr3_aa: CASSFGTRMSYTF
cdr3_nt: TGTGCCAGCAGTTTTGGGACAAGGATGAGCTACACCTTC

j_call: TRBJ1-2
v_call: TRBV11-1
clone_size: -
d_call: -
cdr3_aa: CASGQPDYGYTF
cdr3_nt: TGTGCCAGCGGGCAGCCAGACTATGGCTACACCTTC

j_call: TRBJ2-2
v_call: TRBV7-2
clone_size: -
d_call: -
cdr3_aa: CASSLAPVGSGELFF
cdr3_nt: TGTGCCAGCAGCTTAGCCCCGGTTGGATCCGGGGAGCTGTTTTTT

j_call: TRBJ1-4
v_call: TRBV9
clone_size: -
d_call: -
cdr3_aa: CASSESVGGQKLFF
cdr3_nt: TGTGCCAGCAGCGAGAGTGTAGGGGGACAAAAACTGTTTTTT

j_call: TRBJ2-7
v_call: TRBV2
clone_size: -
d_call: -
cdr3_aa: CASRKGKGGITYEQYF
cdr3_nt: TGTGCCAGCAGGAAGGGAAAAGGGGGTATAACCTACGAGCAGTACTTC

j_call: TRBJ2-1
v_call: TRBV5-5
clone_size: once
d_call: -
cdr3_aa: CASSLNWSEVRYEQFF
cdr3_nt: TGTGCCAGCAGCTTGAATTGGTCTGAGGTCAGGTATGAGCAGTTCTTC

j_call: TRBJ2-7
v_call: TRBV14
clone_size: -
d_call: -
cdr3_aa: CASSPDRGYAGGLSYEQYF
cdr3_nt: TGTGCCAGCAGCCCGGACAGGGGGTACGCGGGGGGGCTTTCCTACGAGCAGTACTTC

j_call: TRBJ1-2
v_call: TRBV5-1
clone_size: -
d_call: -
cdr3_aa: CASSLEGQTYGYTF
cdr3_nt: TGCGCCAGCAGCTTGGAAGGTCAGACCTATGGCTACACCTTC

j_call: TRBJ2-1
v_call: TRBV7-2
clone_size: -
d_call: -
cdr3_aa: CASSLAASISSYNEQFF
cdr3_nt: TGTGCCAGCAGCTTAGCGGCTAGCATTAGCTCCTACAATGAGCAGTTCTTC

j_call: TRBJ2-7
v_call: TRBV5-4
clone_size: -
d_call: -
cdr3_aa: CASSPRWAGDPYEQYF
cdr3_nt: TGTGCCAGCAGCCCGCGTTGGGCAGGGGATCCCTACGAGCAGTACTTC

j_call: TRBJ2-1
v_call: TRBV10-3
clone_size: once
d_call: TRBD1
cdr3_aa: CAISGTGSPLSYNEQFF
cdr3_nt: TGTGCCATCAGCGGGACAGGTTCTCCCCTCTCCTACAATGAGCAGTTCTTC

j_call: TRBJ1-1
v_call: TRBV5-1
clone_size: -
d_call: TRBD1
cdr3_aa: CASSLSTGGEAFF
cdr3_nt: TGCGCCAGCAGCTTGAGTACAGGGGGTGAAGCTTTCTTT

j_call: TRBJ1-5
v_call: TRBV10-3
clone_size: -
d_call: -
cdr3_aa: CAISAGALQPQHF
cdr3_nt: TGTGCCATCAGTGCGGGGGCCCTTCAGCCCCAGCATTTT

j_call: TRBJ2-7
v_call: TRBV11-2
clone_size: -
d_call: TRBD2
cdr3_aa: CASSLRGRDATYEQYF
cdr3_nt: TGTGCCAGCAGCTTAAGAGGGAGGGACGCCACCTACGAGCAGTACTTC

j_call: TRBJ1-5
v_call: TRBV6-2/TRBV6-3
clone_size: -
d_call: -
cdr3_aa: CASSYGNQPQHF
cdr3_nt: TGTGCCAGCAGTTATGGCAATCAGCCCCAGCATTTT

j_call: TRBJ2-5
v_call: TRBV20-1
clone_size: -
d_call: -
cdr3_aa: CSARGLGTQYF
cdr3_nt: TGCAGTGCTAGAGGGCTTGGGACCCAGTACTTC

j_call: TRBJ2-1
v_call: TRBV2
clone_size: -
d_call: -
cdr3_aa: CASSVGYMDEQFF
cdr3_nt: TGTGCCAGCAGTGTGGGTTATATGGATGAGCAGTTCTTC

j_call: TRBJ2-7
v_call: TRBV3-1/TRBV3-2
clone_size: -
d_call: -
cdr3_aa: CASSLASYEQYF
cdr3_nt: TGTGCCAGCAGCCTCGCCTCCTACGAGCAGTACTTC

j_call: TRBJ1-2
v_call: TRBV6-1
clone_size: -
d_call: -
cdr3_aa: CASSESRVPRGYGYTF
cdr3_nt: TGTGCCAGCAGTGAAAGCCGGGTCCCTAGGGGCTATGGCTACACCTTC

j_call: TRBJ2-2
v_call: TRBV27
clone_size: -
d_call: TRBD2
cdr3_aa: CASSVAGANTGELFF
cdr3_nt: TGTGCCAGCTCGGTAGCGGGTGCGAACACCGGGGAGCTGTTTTTT